This T cell receptor (beta chain) was sequenced in a study of T cell responses to AZD1222 COVID-19 vaccine. To note about this clone: Its cognate antigen is unknown.

Using immunoSEQ multiplex PCR, the repertoire was profiled, and TCRdb retains in-frame clones only, with some absent. The sample lists roughly 62,000 clones; roughly three quarters were seen once. The study, taken as a whole, reports: Repertoires were obtained only post-peak T cell response. The donors showed a predominance of white British ancestry and of females, with possible underestimation of clonal diversity. Just a handful of AZD1222 recipients were seropositive at baseline. A rise in Spike-specific TCR breadth and depth followed two AZD1222 doses.

The TCR sequence derives from an adult in good health. Sequencing used peripheral blood, obtained on day 0 of AZD1222 vaccination.

Here the CDR3 DNA reads TGTGCCAGCAGTACAGATCAGGGGAACACTGAAGCTTTCTTT. This sequence encodes CASSTDQGNTEAFF. The rearrangement uses TRBV27 and TRBJ1-1; D might be TRBD1 (5 bases). The CDR3 has 14 amino acids. Between the trimmed V and J ends, which lost 5 bases and 1 base, there was a span of 11 bases. Germline V gene data show CDR1 as MNHEY and CDR2 as SMNVEV (reference sequence).